Listed below are T cell receptor beta chains from one sample, sequenced in a study of control samples from healthy donors and cancer patients. Clones were sequenced by immunoSEQ multiplex PCR, and TCRdb holds only the in-frame ones, with some missing. The sample contains 55,000 to 70,000 clones, approximately 90% of which appear only once. The sample was PBMCs. These receptors all stem from a man in his thirties or forties with colorectal cancer. Both conserved end residues are trimmed from each CDR3. The order of the fields is V gene, J gene, CDR3 protein.

V gene: TRBV19; J gene: TRBJ1-1; CDR3 protein: ASSILPSNTEAF
V gene: TRBV2; J gene: TRBJ1-1; CDR3 protein: ASIDTGRLTEAF
V gene: TRBV7-2; J gene: TRBJ2-5; CDR3 protein: ASSLTGGDATQY
V gene: TRBV18; J gene: TRBJ2-6; CDR3 protein: ASSRWDRGLESSGANVLT
V gene: TRBV30; J gene: TRBJ1-2; CDR3 protein: AWTEGPGLNYGYT
V gene: TRBV11-2; J gene: TRBJ2-1; CDR3 protein: ASSPGLGATEQF
V gene: TRBV5-6; J gene: TRBJ1-6; CDR3 protein: ASSFFRGDSPLH
V gene: TRBV27; J gene: TRBJ2-1; CDR3 protein: ASDTSGTGGINEQF
V gene: TRBV13; J gene: TRBJ2-6; CDR3 protein: ASSIFSGANVLT
V gene: TRBV7-8; J gene: TRBJ2-7; CDR3 protein: ASSLGQAEQY
V gene: TRBV11-2; J gene: TRBJ2-2; CDR3 protein: ASSLPGLAGTGELF
V gene: TRBV24-1; J gene: TRBJ2-1; CDR3 protein: ATSTRTSERNEQF
V gene: TRBV6-1; J gene: TRBJ1-2; CDR3 protein: ASSEKYLNYGYT
V gene: TRBV15; J gene: TRBJ2-6; CDR3 protein: ATSRGEPSGANVLT
V gene: TRBV6-5; J gene: TRBJ1-4; CDR3 protein: ASTSGGAGEKLF
V gene: TRBV11-2; J gene: TRBJ2-6; CDR3 protein: ASSLPDGSGANVLT
V gene: TRBV6-1; J gene: TRBJ2-6; CDR3 protein: ASSESDRIFSGANVLT
V gene: TRBV12-3/TRBV12-4; J gene: TRBJ2-7; CDR3 protein: ASRLGGYEQY
V gene: TRBV5-4; J gene: TRBJ1-1; CDR3 protein: ASSPRSGVTEAF
V gene: TRBV5-6; J gene: TRBJ2-3; CDR3 protein: ASSLQGSFSTDTQY
V gene: TRBV27; J gene: TRBJ2-3; CDR3 protein: ASRGFTDTQY
V gene: TRBV5-8; J gene: TRBJ1-4; CDR3 protein: ASSLRTGLGNEKLF
V gene: TRBV19; J gene: TRBJ1-3; CDR3 protein: ASSIYGMAGNAIY
V gene: TRBV19; J gene: TRBJ1-5; CDR3 protein: ASKSGSGESNQPQH
V gene: TRBV19; J gene: TRBJ1-3; CDR3 protein: ASRRDSAGNTIY
V gene: TRBV6-4; J gene: TRBJ2-2; CDR3 protein: AFRPGGELF
V gene: TRBV6-6; J gene: TRBJ1-2; CDR3 protein: ASSSQNLT
V gene: TRBV5-1; J gene: TRBJ2-3; CDR3 protein: ASSLEAPGQGRTDTQY
V gene: TRBV6-1; J gene: TRBJ2-7; CDR3 protein: ASSEGLTRGSSYEQY
V gene: TRBV27; J gene: TRBJ1-1; CDR3 protein: ASSSPSGLNTEAF
V gene: TRBV19; J gene: TRBJ2-5; CDR3 protein: ASSPDRDQETQY
V gene: TRBV19; J gene: TRBJ1-5; CDR3 protein: ASSKVGDREWGRNQPQH
V gene: TRBV4-2; J gene: TRBJ1-2; CDR3 protein: ASSQDLGSRGVVFGYYGYT
V gene: TRBV7-2; J gene: TRBJ1-6; CDR3 protein: ASSLIDRGTPLH
V gene: TRBV30; J gene: TRBJ1-5; CDR3 protein: AWSGMGNQPQH
V gene: TRBV3-1/TRBV3-2; J gene: TRBJ1-6; CDR3 protein: ASRLFRTGGTRPNSPLH
V gene: TRBV9; J gene: TRBJ1-3; CDR3 protein: ASSASGGASGNTIY
V gene: TRBV4-1; J gene: TRBJ1-1; CDR3 protein: ASSPGPTEAF
V gene: TRBV6-6; J gene: TRBJ2-7; CDR3 protein: ASRDSGGVTYEQY
V gene: TRBV15; J gene: TRBJ1-2; CDR3 protein: ATSRDNRGSYGYT
V gene: TRBV19; J gene: TRBJ2-2; CDR3 protein: ASAQGASDGELF
V gene: TRBV2; J gene: TRBJ2-1; CDR3 protein: ASSETRANEQF
V gene: TRBV5-1; J gene: TRBJ1-6; CDR3 protein: ASSLEVLGQGASPLH
V gene: TRBV9; J gene: TRBJ1-1; CDR3 protein: ASSETGGGSEAF
V gene: TRBV2; J gene: TRBJ2-2; CDR3 protein: ASLKLRNTGELF
V gene: TRBV7-8; J gene: TRBJ1-1; CDR3 protein: ASSLVTEAF
V gene: TRBV4-3; J gene: TRBJ1-2; CDR3 protein: ASSHNRGSSDYGYT
V gene: TRBV6-4; J gene: TRBJ2-3; CDR3 protein: ASSDSPGSGGTTDTQY
V gene: TRBV6-5; J gene: TRBJ1-2; CDR3 protein: ASSYLGLGPEEGYT
V gene: TRBV6-2/TRBV6-3; J gene: TRBJ1-5; CDR3 protein: ASSYGVNQPQH
V gene: TRBV27; J gene: TRBJ1-1; CDR3 protein: ASSPGGAWYFGTEAF
V gene: TRBV6-6; J gene: TRBJ1-2; CDR3 protein: ASSLRDGYT
V gene: TRBV6-6; J gene: TRBJ1-2; CDR3 protein: ASSSPQSGYGYT